These T cell receptor beta chains were read from a single sample in a study of cytomegalovirus exposure and HLA in healthy donors. TCRdb keeps only in-frame clones here, not all; method: immunoSEQ multiplex PCR. The sample yields over 100,000 clones, approximately 82% seen once. Source material: PBMCs. These receptor sequences come from a female donor in good health and CMV-seronegative. Both conserved end residues are part of each CDR3. A D gene is named only where the DNA matches it firmly. Not all rows give a size; the values are once, few, many and, for expanded clones, a class.

j_call	v_call	clone_size	d_call	cdr3_aa	cdr3_nt
TRBJ2-5	TRBV27	few	.	CASSPGTKETQYF	TGTGCCAGCAGTCCCGGGACAAAAGAGACCCAGTACTTC
TRBJ1-2	TRBV5-6	.	TRBD1	CASSLEMQGDYGYTF	TGTGCCAGCAGCTTGGAGATGCAGGGGGACTATGGCTACACCTTC
TRBJ1-1	TRBV6-5	.	.	CASSYSTGELNTEAFF	TGTGCCAGCAGTTACTCGACGGGGGAATTGAACACTGAAGCTTTCTTT
TRBJ2-5	TRBV5-4	.	.	CASSLLGAQETQYF	TGTGCCAGCAGCTTGTTGGGGGCCCAAGAGACCCAGTACTTC
TRBJ2-1	TRBV5-6	.	TRBD1	CASSLYRGLYNEQFF	TGTGCCAGCAGCCTGTATAGGGGGCTCTACAATGAGCAGTTCTTC
TRBJ2-7	TRBV7-2	.	TRBD1	CASSSAWDSSYEQYF	TGTGCCAGCAGCTCGGCCTGGGACAGCTCCTACGAGCAGTACTTC
TRBJ1-3	TRBV7-9	.	.	CAAGAARSGNTIYF	TGTGCAGCGGGGGCGGCACGCTCTGGAAACACCATATATTTT
TRBJ2-7	TRBV2	.	.	CASSPTGVGAWGYF	TGTGCCAGCAGCCCCACGGGGGTTGGGGCGTGGGGCTACTTC
TRBJ1-3	TRBV5-6	.	.	CASKRTADGNTIYF	TGTGCCAGCAAGAGGACAGCGGATGGAAACACCATATATTTT
TRBJ2-5	TRBV20-1	.	.	CSEQRQETQYF	TGCAGTGAGCAGCGACAAGAGACCCAGTACTTC